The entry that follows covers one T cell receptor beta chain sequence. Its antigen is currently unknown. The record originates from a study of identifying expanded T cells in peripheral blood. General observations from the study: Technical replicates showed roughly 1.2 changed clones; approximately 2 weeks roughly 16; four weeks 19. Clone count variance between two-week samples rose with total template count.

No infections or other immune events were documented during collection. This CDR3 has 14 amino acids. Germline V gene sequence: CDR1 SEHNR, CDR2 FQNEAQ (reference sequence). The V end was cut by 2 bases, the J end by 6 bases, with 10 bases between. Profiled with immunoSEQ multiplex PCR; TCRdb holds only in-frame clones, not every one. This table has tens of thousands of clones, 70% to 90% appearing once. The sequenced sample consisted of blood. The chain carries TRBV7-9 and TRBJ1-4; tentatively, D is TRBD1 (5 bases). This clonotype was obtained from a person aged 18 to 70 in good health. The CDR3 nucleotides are TGTGCCAGCAGCTTATGGGGCAGGGATGAAAAACTGTTTTTT. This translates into CASSLWGRDEKLFF.